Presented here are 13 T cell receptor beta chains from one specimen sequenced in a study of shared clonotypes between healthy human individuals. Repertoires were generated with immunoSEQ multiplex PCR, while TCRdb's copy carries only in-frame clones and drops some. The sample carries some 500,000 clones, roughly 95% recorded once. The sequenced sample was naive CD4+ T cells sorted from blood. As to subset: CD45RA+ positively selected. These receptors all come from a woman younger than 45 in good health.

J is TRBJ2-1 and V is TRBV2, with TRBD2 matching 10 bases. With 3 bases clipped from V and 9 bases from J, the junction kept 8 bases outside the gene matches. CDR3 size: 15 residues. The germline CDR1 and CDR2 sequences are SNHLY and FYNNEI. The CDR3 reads CASSEMLAGEGEQFF. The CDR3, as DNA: TGTGCCAGCAGTGAGATGCTAGCGGGAGAGGGTGAGCAGTTCTTC.

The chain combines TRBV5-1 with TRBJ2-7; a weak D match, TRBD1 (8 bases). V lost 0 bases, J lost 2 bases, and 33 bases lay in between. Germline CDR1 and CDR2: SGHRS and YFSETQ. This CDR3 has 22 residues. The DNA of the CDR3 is TGCGCCAGCAGCTTGGGTCAGGGGGCGCAGGCTAGCGGAATTTACTCACCCTACGAGCAGTACTTC. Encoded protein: CASSLGQGAQASGIYSPYEQYF.

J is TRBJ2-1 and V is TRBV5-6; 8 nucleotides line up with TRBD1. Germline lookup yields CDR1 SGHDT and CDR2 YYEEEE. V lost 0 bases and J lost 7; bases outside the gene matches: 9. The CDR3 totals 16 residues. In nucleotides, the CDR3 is TGTGCCAGCAGCTTGGCTCACTGGACAGGGCGGAATGAGCAGTTCTTC. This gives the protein CASSLAHWTGRNEQFF.

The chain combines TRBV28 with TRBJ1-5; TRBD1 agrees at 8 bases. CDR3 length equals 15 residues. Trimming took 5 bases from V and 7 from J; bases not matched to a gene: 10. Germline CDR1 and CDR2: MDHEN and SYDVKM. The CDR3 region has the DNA TGTGCCAGCAGTCGGACCGGGACAGGTATCCAGCCCCAGCATTTT. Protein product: CASSRTGTGIQPQHF.

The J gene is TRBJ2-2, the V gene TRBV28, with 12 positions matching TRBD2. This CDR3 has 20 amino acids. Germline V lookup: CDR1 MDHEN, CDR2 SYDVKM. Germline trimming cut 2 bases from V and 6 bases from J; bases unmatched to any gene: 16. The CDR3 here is CASSLTIGLAGYQTAGELFF. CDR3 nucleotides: TGTGCCAGCAGTTTAACCATAGGACTAGCGGGATATCAAACCGCCGGGGAGCTGTTTTTT.

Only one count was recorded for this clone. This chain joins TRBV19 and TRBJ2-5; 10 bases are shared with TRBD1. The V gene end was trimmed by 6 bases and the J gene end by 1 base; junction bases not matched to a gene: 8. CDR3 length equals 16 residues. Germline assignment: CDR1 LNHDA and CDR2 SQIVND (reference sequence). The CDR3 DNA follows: TGTGCCAGTAGAGTAAGCCGGGACAGGGGCCAAGAGACCCAGTACTTC. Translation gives CASRVSRDRGQETQYF. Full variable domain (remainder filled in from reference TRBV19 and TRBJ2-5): DGGITQSPKYLFRKEGQNVTLSCEQNLNHDAMYWYRQDPGQGLRLIYYSQIVNDFQKGDIAEGYSVSREKKESFPLTVTSAQKNPTAFYLCASRVSRDRGQETQYFGPGTRLLVL.

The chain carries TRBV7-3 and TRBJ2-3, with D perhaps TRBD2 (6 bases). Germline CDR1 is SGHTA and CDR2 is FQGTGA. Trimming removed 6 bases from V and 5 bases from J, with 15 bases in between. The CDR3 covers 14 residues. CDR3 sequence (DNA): TGTGCCAGCAGTGAGACGGGAGTGGAAGATACGCAGTATTTT. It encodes CASSETGVEDTQYF.

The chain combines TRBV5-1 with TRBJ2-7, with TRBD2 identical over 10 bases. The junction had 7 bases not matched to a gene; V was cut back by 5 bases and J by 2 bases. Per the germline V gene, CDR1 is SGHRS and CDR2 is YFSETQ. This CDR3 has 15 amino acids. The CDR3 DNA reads TGCGCCAGCAGTGTTAGCGGGAGGCCTCCCTACGAGCAGTACTTC. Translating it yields CASSVSGRPPYEQYF.

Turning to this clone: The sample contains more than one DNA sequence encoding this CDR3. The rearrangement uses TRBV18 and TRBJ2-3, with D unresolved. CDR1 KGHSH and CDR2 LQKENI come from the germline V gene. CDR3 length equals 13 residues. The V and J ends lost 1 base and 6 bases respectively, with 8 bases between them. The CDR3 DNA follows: TGTGCCAGCTCACCACAGGGCGGCGATACGCAGTATTTT. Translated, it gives CASSPQGGDTQYF.

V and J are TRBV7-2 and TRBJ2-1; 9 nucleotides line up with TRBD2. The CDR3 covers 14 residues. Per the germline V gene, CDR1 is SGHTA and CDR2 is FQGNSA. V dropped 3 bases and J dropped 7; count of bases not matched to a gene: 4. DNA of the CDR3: TGTGCCAGCAGCTTTAGCGGGAGTACGAATGAGCAGTTCTTC. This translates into CASSFSGSTNEQFF.

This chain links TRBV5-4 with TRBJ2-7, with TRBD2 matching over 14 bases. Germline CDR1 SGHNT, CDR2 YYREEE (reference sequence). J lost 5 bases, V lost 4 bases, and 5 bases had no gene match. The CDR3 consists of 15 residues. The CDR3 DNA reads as TGTGCCAGCAGCCGCCGACTAGCGGGAGGGAACGAGCAGTACTTC. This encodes CASSRRLAGGNEQYF.

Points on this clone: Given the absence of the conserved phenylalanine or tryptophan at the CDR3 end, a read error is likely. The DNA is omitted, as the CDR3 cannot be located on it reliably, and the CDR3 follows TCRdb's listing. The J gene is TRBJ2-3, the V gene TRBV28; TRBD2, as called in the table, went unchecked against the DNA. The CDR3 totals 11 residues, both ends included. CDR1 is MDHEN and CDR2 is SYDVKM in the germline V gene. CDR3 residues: CASSSEFWGVE.

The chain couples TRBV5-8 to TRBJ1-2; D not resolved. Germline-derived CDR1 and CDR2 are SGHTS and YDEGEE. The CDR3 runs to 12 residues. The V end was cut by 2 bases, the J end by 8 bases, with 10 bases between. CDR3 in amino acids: CASSLVNWGYTF. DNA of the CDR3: TGTGCCAGCAGCTTAGTAAACTGGGGCTACACCTTC.